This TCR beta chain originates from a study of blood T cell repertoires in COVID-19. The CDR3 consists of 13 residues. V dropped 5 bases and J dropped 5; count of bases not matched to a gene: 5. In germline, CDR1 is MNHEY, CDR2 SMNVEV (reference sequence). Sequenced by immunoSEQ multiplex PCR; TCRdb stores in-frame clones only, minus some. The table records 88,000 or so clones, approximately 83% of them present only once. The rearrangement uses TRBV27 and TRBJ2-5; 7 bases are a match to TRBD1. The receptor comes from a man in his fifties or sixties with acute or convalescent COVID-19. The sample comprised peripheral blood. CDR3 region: CASSQQGQETQYF. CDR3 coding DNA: TGTGCCAGCAGTCAACAGGGACAGGAGACCCAGTACTTC.